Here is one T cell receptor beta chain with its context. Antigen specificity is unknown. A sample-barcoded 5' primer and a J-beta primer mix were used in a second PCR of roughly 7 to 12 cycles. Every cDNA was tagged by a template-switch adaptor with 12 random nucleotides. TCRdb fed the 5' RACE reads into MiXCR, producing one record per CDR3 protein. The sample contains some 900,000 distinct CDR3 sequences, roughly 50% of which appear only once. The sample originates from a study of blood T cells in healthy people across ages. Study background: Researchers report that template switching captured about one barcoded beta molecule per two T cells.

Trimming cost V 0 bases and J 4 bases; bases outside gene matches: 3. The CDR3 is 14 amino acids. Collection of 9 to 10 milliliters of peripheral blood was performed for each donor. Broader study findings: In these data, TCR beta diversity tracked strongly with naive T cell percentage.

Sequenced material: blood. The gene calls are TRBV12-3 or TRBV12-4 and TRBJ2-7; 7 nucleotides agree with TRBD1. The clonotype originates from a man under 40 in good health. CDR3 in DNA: TGTGCCAGCAGTTTAGCAGGGGGCGTTTACGAGCAGTACTTC. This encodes CASSLAGGVYEQYF.